Described below is a single T cell receptor (beta chain) sequence and its context. V was pared by 1 base and J by 4 bases, with 7 bases between. Germline V gene data show CDR1 as MGHRA and CDR2 as YSYEKL. CDR3 size: 13 residues. The data stem from a study of blood T cell repertoires in COVID-19. Libraries were prepared by immunoSEQ multiplex PCR; TCRdb keeps only in-frame clonotypes and omits some of them. The data hold 250,000 to 350,000 clones, with around 87% observed a single time. The source of this sequence is a woman aged 25 to 45 who had recovered from COVID-19. The sequenced material came from peripheral blood. V usage is TRBV4-1 and J usage is TRBJ2-5; a possible D gene is TRBD2 (6 bases). Here the CDR3 reads CASSQGGIETQYF. For the CDR3, the DNA is TGCGCCAGCAGCCAAGGCGGGATAGAGACCCAGTACTTC.